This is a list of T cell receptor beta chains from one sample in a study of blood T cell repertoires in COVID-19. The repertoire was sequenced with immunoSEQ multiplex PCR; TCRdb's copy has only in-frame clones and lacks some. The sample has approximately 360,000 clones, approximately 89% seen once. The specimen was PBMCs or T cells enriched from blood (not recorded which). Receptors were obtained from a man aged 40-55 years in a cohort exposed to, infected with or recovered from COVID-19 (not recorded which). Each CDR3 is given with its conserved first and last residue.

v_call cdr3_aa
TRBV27 CASSFRSWEGGTYGYTF
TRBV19 CASSIAFTGEYGYTF
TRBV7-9 CASSQDRGYGYTF
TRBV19 CASNPGGADTQYF
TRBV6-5 CASSRTGANEKLFF
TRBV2 CAGNRGFGEKLFF
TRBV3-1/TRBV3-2 CASSILGANVLTF
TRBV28 CASSSGGSNQPQHF
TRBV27 CASSPRRGPYEQYF
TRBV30 CAWSVRTGYLPQHF
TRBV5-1 CASKGGLGFYEQYF
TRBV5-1 CASSLLPGQGHSGANVLTF
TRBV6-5 CASSYSRDEQYF
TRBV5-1 CASTRTSVYNEQFF
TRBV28 CASDYPGQDNNQPQHF
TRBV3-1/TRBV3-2 CASSSQVYNEQFF
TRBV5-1 CASSLQPNTGELFF
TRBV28 CASSPHPSDRGTEAFF
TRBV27 CASSRKTGSDEQYF
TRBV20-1 CSASGSERNPGLYEQYF
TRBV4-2 CASSQDFPDTQYF
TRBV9 CASSRERGEKLFF
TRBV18 CASSPPTGSFNYGYTF
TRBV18 CASSRRDMGKGSYNEQFF
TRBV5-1 CASSPESGTDTQYF
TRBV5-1 CASSLSLAGGTDTQYF
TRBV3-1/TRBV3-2 CASSQDLAGREQFF
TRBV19 CASTQSDRGRNTEAFF
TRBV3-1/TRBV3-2 CASREDTQRYTEAFF
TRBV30 CACGSSYNEQFF
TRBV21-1 CASSLDSSNQPQHF
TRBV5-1 CASSPSRGTGKANYGYTF
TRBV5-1 CASSPGLAGASSYEQYF
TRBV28 CASSWGHPSEGTEAFF
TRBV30 CAWSAGVTEKLFF
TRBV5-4 CASSPRQGRETQYF
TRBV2 CASSEGPGLAGYEQYF
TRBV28 CASRTAGTGGFGNTIYF
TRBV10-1 CASSDHPGQGHNGYTF
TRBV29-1 CSVGKTSGGYNEQFF
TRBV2 CASTQQGAGVDEKLFF
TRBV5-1 CASSPGQGRRQFF
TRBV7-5 CVRSSGQGGEKLFF
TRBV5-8 CASSLGTGNWGNQPQHF
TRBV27 CASTYSVSGSRADTQYF